These T cell receptor beta chains were read from a single sample in a study of CD8 T cells in ankylosing spondylitis. TCRdb fed the 5' RACE reads into MiXCR, producing one record per CDR3 protein. The data contain approximately 140,000 distinct CDR3 sequences, more than 15% of them singletons. What was sequenced was blood, either unsorted or a sorted T cell fraction (not recorded which). The receptors here all came from a male donor with ankylosing spondylitis. Each CDR3 is given with its conserved first and last residue. The D gene is left open where the match is weak. Clone size is shown for a subset of rows, as once, few, many or a class of expanded clone.

>TRBV7-8|TRBD2|-|TRBJ2-3
TGTGCCAGCAGCTTAGTTAGCGGGAGTAAGGTTGATACGCAGTATTTT
CASSLVSGSKVDTQYF
>TRBV27|-|few|TRBJ2-3
TGTGCCAGCACCGCACCCTCCGGGACGGGGACAGATACGCAGTATTTT
CASTAPSGTGTDTQYF
>TRBV18|TRBD2|few|TRBJ2-5
TGTGCCAGCTCCGGACTAGCGGAGCAAGAGACCCAGTACTTC
CASSGLAEQETQYF
>TRBV27|-|-|TRBJ1-4
TGTGCCAGCAGTATGGGCGTCGATAAAGAAAAACTGTTTTTT
CASSMGVDKEKLFF
>TRBV13|-|few|TRBJ1-1
TGTGCCAGCAGCCTATCAGGGGATATCACTGAAGCTTTCTTT
CASSLSGDITEAFF
>TRBV28|-|-|TRBJ2-7
TGTGCCAGCAGTTTCACCGGGACGGAGCAGTACTTC
CASSFTGTEQYF
>TRBV11-2|-|-|TRBJ2-7
TGTGCCAGCAGCTTCCTCGCGAGGGAGCAGTACTTC
CASSFLAREQYF
>TRBV20-1|TRBD2|few|TRBJ2-5
TGCAGTGCTGACCCTAGCGGGAGGGGAGAGACCCAGTACTTC
CSADPSGRGETQYF
>TRBV6-1|TRBD1|many|TRBJ1-4
TGTGCCAGCAGTGTTGGACAGGAGAATGAAAAACTGTTTTTT
CASSVGQENEKLFF
>TRBV10-3|-|few|TRBJ2-7
TGTGCCATCAGTGACCAATCGGCTGGGTACGAGCAGTACTTC
CAISDQSAGYEQYF
>TRBV7-9|TRBD1|few|TRBJ1-2
TGTGCCAGCAGCTTAGGCCAAGGGGGCATTGGCTACACCTTC
CASSLGQGGIGYTF
>TRBV7-9|-|-|TRBJ2-7
TGTGCCAGCAGCTTTACCTACGAGCAGTACTTC
CASSFTYEQYF
>TRBV7-9|TRBD2|once|TRBJ2-1
TGTGCCAGCAACTATGGACTAGCACAGGGTAATGAGCAGTTCTTC
CASNYGLAQGNEQFF
>TRBV28|TRBD2|-|TRBJ2-3
TGTGCCAGCAGCCGAGGGACTAGCGGGAGGGCCTGGGATACGCAGTATTTT
CASSRGTSGRAWDTQYF
>TRBV12-3/TRBV12-4|TRBD2|few|TRBJ2-2
TGTGCCAGCACCCCTCTAGCGGGGGTCACCGGGGAGCTGTTTTTT
CASTPLAGVTGELFF
>TRBV7-9|TRBD1|many|TRBJ2-5
TGTGCCAGCAGCCCCTCCCGACAGGGGGACTGGGTCCAGTACTTC
CASSPSRQGDWVQYF
>TRBV4-2|-|-|TRBJ1-5
TGTGCCAGCAGCCAAGATCGTGTCAATCAGCCCCAGCATTTT
CASSQDRVNQPQHF
>TRBV2|TRBD1|-|TRBJ1-1
TGTGCCAGCAGAGGACAGGGCTACATGAACACTGAAGCTTTCTTT
CASRGQGYMNTEAFF
>TRBV27|-|few|TRBJ1-4
TGTGCCAGCAGTTTATGGAGGGGGGATGAAAAACTGTTTTTT
CASSLWRGDEKLFF
>TRBV7-9|TRBD2|few|TRBJ2-2
TGTGCCAGCAGCTTCATAGCGGGTCAGAACACCGGGGAGCTGTTTTTT
CASSFIAGQNTGELFF
>TRBV7-2|TRBD2|-|TRBJ2-1
TGTGCCAGCAGCGCAGCGGGAGGTATCCACAATGAGCAGTTCTTC
CASSAAGGIHNEQFF
>TRBV19|TRBD1|few|TRBJ1-2
TGTGCCAGTAGTAGCCGGACAGGGTTCGGCTACACCTTC
CASSSRTGFGYTF
>TRBV4-2|-|few|TRBJ2-1
TGTGCCAGCAGCCCAGAGGAGCGGGCCTACAATGAGCAGTTCTTC
CASSPEERAYNEQFF
>TRBV20-1|TRBD1|-|TRBJ1-2
TGCAGTGCTAGAGACCCCGACAGGGTCGCTTTCTATGGCTACACCTTC
CSARDPDRVAFYGYTF
>TRBV25-1|-|-|TRBJ2-1
TGTGCCAGCAGTGAATACGTTAACAATGAGCAGTTCTTC
CASSEYVNNEQFF
>TRBV5-6|TRBD1|few|TRBJ2-7
TGTGCCAGCAGCCAACTCCGACAGGGTAGTGGCGAGCAGTACTTC
CASSQLRQGSGEQYF
>TRBV2|TRBD2|few|TRBJ2-7
TGTGCCAGCACGCCAGGACTAGCGGGGGGAAGAGAGCAGTACTTC
CASTPGLAGGREQYF
>TRBV12-3/TRBV12-4|-|few|TRBJ1-1
TGTGCCAGCAGTTTTGCCGGTGGAGGGACTGAAGCTTTCTTT
CASSFAGGGTEAFF
>TRBV28|TRBD1|-|TRBJ1-6
TGTGCCAGCAGTTTATACGGGACAGGGCAATCACCCCTCCACTTT
CASSLYGTGQSPLHF
>TRBV14|-|few|TRBJ2-6
TGTGCCAGCAGCCAAGATAGCCGGGTAGGACCGTCCCTGAGCTCTGGGGCCAACGTCCTGACTTTC
CASSQDSRVGPSLSSGANVLTF
>TRBV9|TRBD2|few|TRBJ2-1
TGTGCCAGCAGCGTTGGCGGGAGGGCCCTCGACAATGAGCAGTTCTTC
CASSVGGRALDNEQFF
>TRBV12-3/TRBV12-4|TRBD2|many|TRBJ2-7
TGTGCCAGTATGAAGCGGGAGGGCCGAGGGGGCTACGAGCAGTACTTC
CASMKREGRGGYEQYF
>TRBV7-6|TRBD1|-|TRBJ1-1
TGTGCCAGCAGCCAGGGGGGGACAGGGGGAGTGAACACTGAAGCTTTCTTT
CASSQGGTGGVNTEAFF
>TRBV5-8|-|-|TRBJ2-2
TGTGCCAGCAGACTGGACCTATCCGGGGAGCTGTTTTTT
CASRLDLSGELFF
>TRBV10-3|TRBD1|-|TRBJ1-1
TGTGCCATCAGTGAGCCGAGGGGGCTTACTGAAGCTTTCTTT
CAISEPRGLTEAFF
>TRBV9|-|-|TRBJ2-1
TGTGCCAGCAGCGTCGTCGATGAGCAGTTCTTC
CASSVVDEQFF
>TRBV27|-|many|TRBJ1-6
TGTGCCAGCACCACGTTTTCGGGGGAAGGATCACCCCTCCACTTT
CASTTFSGEGSPLHF
>TRBV27|TRBD1|-|TRBJ2-7
TGTGCCAGCAGACCGGGACAGGGGGCCTACGAGCAGTACTTC
CASRPGQGAYEQYF
>TRBV4-1|TRBD2|few|TRBJ2-3
TGCGCCAGCAGCCTAGGGACTAGCGGGGGCACAGATACGCAGTATTTT
CASSLGTSGGTDTQYF
>TRBV2|-|-|TRBJ2-3
TGTGCCAGCAGTGATGGGGTCTCTAGCACAGATACGCAGTATTTT
CASSDGVSSTDTQYF
>TRBV20-1|-|few|TRBJ2-1
TGCAGTGCTAGAGAGCCGGGACTTGGGTACAATGAGCAGTTCTTC
CSAREPGLGYNEQFF